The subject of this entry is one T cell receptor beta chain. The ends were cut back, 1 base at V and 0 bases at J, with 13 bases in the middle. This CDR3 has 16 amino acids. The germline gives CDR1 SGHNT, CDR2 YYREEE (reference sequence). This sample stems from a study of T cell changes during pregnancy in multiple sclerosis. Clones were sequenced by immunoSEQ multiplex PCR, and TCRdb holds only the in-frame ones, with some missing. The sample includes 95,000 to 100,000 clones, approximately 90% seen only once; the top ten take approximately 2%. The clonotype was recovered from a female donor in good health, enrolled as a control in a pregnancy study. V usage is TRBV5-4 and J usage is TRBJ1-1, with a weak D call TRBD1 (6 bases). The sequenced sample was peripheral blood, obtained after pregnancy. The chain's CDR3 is CASSLQGLRMNTEAFF. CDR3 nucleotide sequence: TGTGCCAGCAGCTTGCAGGGGCTTAGGATGAACACTGAAGCTTTCTTT.